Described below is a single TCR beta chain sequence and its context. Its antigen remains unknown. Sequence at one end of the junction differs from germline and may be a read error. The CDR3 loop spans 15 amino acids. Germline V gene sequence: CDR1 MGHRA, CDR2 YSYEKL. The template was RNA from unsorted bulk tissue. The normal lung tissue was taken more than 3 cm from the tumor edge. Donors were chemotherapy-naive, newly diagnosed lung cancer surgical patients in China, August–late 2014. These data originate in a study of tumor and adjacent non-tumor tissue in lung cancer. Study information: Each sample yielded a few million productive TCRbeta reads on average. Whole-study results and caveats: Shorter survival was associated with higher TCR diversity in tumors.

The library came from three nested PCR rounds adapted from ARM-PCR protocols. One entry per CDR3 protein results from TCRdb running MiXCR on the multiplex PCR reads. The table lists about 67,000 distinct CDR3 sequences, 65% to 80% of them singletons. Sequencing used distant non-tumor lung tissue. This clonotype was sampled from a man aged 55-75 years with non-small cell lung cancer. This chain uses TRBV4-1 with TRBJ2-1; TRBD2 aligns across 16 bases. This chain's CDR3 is CTSSLGLAGGVEQFF. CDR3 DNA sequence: TGCACCAGTAGCCTGGGACTAGCGGGAGGGGTTGAGCAGTTCTTC.